The 3 T cell receptor beta chains below were found in one sample sequenced in a study of blood T cell repertoires in COVID-19. TCRdb keeps only in-frame clones here, not all; method: immunoSEQ multiplex PCR. The sample has about 310,000 clones, roughly 89% seen once. The specimen was PBMCs or T cells enriched from blood (not recorded which). The receptors shown here come from a young woman with acute COVID-19.

V is TRBV15 and J is TRBJ2-5; D remains unclear. Germline values: CDR1 LNHNV, CDR2 YYDKDF (reference sequence). V shed 0 bases and J shed 7 bases, with 9 bases lying between them. CDR3 length: 13 residues. CDR3 sequence reads: CATSRDYIGTQYF. CDR3 sequence (DNA): TGTGCCACCAGCAGAGACTATATTGGGACCCAGTACTTC.

The chain employs TRBV29-1 and TRBJ2-7; 7 bases agree with TRBD1. Looked up from germline, CDR1 is SQVTM and CDR2 is ANQGSEA. J was trimmed by 4 bases and V by 4 bases; bases with no gene match: 10. This CDR3 is built from 14 residues. CDR3 amino acids: CSVVPGQTPYEQYF. CDR3 bases: TGCAGCGTTGTTCCGGGACAGACTCCTTACGAGCAGTACTTC.

V is TRBV19 and J is TRBJ2-4; D gene ambiguous. The CDR3 covers 15 residues. Trimming left V 4 bases short and J 0 bases short, with 10 bases between. Germline lookup yields CDR1 LNHDA and CDR2 SQIVND (reference sequence). This CDR3 reads CASSTGLLAKNIQYF. DNA for the CDR3: TGTGCCAGTAGTACGGGTTTACTAGCCAAAAACATTCAGTACTTC. Full variable domain (remainder filled in from reference TRBV19 and TRBJ2-4): DGGITQSPKYLFRKEGQNVTLSCEQNLNHDAMYWYRQDPGQGLRLIYYSQIVNDFQKGDIAEGYSVSREKKESFPLTVTSAQKNPTAFYLCASSTGLLAKNIQYFGAGTRLSVL.